Included here is one T cell receptor (beta chain) sequence, with context. Since a much larger clone is just one base distant, this may be a read error. The germline V gene has CDR1 DFQATT and CDR2 SNEGSKA (reference sequence). V lost 5 bases to trimming and J lost 5 bases, with 12 bases between them. The CDR3 length is 12 residues. This sample was included in a study of T cells after yellow fever vaccination. In TCRdb, the 5' RACE reads were re-called with MiXCR into one record per CDR3 protein. The sample has 240,000 or so distinct CDR3 sequences, 6% to 7.5% seen once. This chain connects TRBV20-1 to TRBJ2-5, with a tentative D call TRBD2 (6 bases). This receptor was obtained from a man younger than 40 who received the YFV17D yellow fever vaccine. The input for sequencing was CD4+ T cells sorted from PBMCs, taken 15 days after the yellow fever booster vaccination. The CDR3 region is CSAVEGFETQYF. As DNA, the CDR3 is TGCAGTGCTGTGGAGGGGTTTGAGACCCAGTACTTC.